This TCR beta chain comes out of a study of blood T cell repertoires in COVID-19. With V trimmed by 2 bases and J by 10 bases, 8 bases remained unmatched. This CDR3 contains 15 residues. Germline CDR1 is KGHSH and CDR2 is LQKENI. Measured with immunoSEQ multiplex PCR; TCRdb has only the in-frame clones, and not every one. The sample shows about 280,000 clones, 75% to 90% of them seen only once. Each recovered donor of Cohort 3 presented with two negative PCRs, clearance, or symptom resolution. The sequence was obtained from a woman between 45 and 65 years old who had recovered from COVID-19. The source material was PBMCs or T cells enriched from blood (not recorded which). The rearrangement joins TRBV18 to TRBJ1-6, with 7 bases identical to TRBD1. The DNA of the CDR3 is TGTGCCAGCTCACCAAACTACAGGGGAGGATCACCCCTCCACTTT. It yields the protein CASSPNYRGGSPLHF.